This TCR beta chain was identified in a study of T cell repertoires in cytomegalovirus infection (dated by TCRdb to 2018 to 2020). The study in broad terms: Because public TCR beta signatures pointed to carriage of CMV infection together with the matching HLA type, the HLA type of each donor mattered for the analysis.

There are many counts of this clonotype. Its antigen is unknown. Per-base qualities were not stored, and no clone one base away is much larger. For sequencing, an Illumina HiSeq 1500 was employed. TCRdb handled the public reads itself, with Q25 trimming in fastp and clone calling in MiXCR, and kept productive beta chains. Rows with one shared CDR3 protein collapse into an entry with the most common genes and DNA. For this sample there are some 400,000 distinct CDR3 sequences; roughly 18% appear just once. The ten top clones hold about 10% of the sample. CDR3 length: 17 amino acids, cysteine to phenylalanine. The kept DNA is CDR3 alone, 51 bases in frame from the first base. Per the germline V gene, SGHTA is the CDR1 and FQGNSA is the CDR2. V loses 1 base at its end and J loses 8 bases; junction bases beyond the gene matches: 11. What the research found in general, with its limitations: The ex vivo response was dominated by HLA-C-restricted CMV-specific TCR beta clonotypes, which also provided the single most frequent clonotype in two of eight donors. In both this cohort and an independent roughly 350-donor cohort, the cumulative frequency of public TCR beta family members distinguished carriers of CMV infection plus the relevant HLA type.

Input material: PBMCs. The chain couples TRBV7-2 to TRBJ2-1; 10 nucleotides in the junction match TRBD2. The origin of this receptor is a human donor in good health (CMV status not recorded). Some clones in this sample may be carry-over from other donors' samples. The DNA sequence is TGTGCCAGCAGCTTAGGCAGCACTAGCGGGATATGGGATGAGCAGTTCTTC. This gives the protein CASSLGSTSGIWDEQFF.